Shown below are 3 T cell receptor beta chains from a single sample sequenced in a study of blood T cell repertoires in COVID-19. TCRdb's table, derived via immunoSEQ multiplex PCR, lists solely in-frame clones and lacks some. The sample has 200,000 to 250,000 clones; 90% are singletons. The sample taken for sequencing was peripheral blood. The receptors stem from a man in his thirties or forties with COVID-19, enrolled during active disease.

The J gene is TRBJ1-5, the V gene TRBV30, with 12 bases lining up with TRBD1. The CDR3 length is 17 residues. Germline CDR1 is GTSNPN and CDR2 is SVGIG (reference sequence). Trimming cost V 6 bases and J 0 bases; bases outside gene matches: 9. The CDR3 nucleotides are TGTGCCTGTGGATCCGGGACAGGGGGCCTTAGCAATCAGCCCCAGCATTTT. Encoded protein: CACGSGTGGLSNQPQHF.

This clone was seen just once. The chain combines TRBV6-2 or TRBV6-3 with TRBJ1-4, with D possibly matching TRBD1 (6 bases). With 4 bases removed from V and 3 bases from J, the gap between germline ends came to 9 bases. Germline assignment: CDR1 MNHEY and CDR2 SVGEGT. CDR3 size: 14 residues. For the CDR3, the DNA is TGTGCCAGCAGTTGGACAGACTCTAATGAAAAACTGTTTTTT. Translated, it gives CASSWTDSNEKLFF.

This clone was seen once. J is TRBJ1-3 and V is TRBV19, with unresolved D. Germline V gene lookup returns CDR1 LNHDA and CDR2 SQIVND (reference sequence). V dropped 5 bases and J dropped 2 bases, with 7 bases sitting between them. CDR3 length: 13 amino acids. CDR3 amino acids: CASSAGAGNTIYF. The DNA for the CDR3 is TGTGCCAGTAGTGCGGGAGCTGGAAACACCATATATTTT.